The T cell receptor (beta chain) described here comes from a study of blood T cells in healthy people across ages. Findings of the study overall: Age advanced and TCR beta diversity per million T cells fell, roughly linearly. A greater number of naive CD4+ cells and higher diversity distinguished long-lived donors from aged donors.

The CDR3 consists of 18 residues. Germline CDR1 KGHSH, CDR2 LQKENI. Between the trimmed V and J ends, which lost 2 bases and 2 bases, there was a span of 21 bases. Using a J-beta primer mix together with a sample-barcoded 5' primer, a second PCR was run for about 7 to 12 cycles. Tags on each cDNA molecule came from a template-switch adaptor with 12 random nucleotides. Every individual sample yielded 2.5 million or more paired-end reads (each containing CDR3). TCRdb re-analysed the 5' RACE reads in MiXCR, keeping a single row per CDR3 protein. The sample includes about 1,400,000 distinct CDR3 sequences, 42% seen only once; the top ten take roughly 7.7%. This clonotype was seen only a few times. Its target is unknown.

Material: blood. The receptor's source is a woman aged 18-29 years in good health. V usage is TRBV18 and J usage is TRBJ2-5; D might be TRBD2 (5 bases). Here the CDR3 reads CASSPYSVLALEQETQYF. Here the CDR3 DNA reads TGTGCCAGCTCACCATATAGCGTACTCGCCCTGGAACAAGAGACCCAGTACTTC. Based on the CDR3 plus reference TRBV18 and TRBJ2-5, the full variable domain is NAGVMQNPRHLVRRRGQEARLRCSPMKGHSHVYWYRQLPEEGLKFMVYLQKENIIDESGMPKERFSAEFPKEGPSILRIQQVVRGDSAAYFCASSPYSVLALEQETQYFGPGTRLLVL.